This T cell receptor (beta chain) emerged from a study of vaccination and CD4 T cells after COVID-19. For the study at large: The makeup of the convalescents was six males and four females, two of them Hispanic. Collection of post-vaccine samples followed dose two by a median approximately 69 days, spanning a range of 14 to 241. Samples were collected from a few convalescent patients on day 14 and on days 161 to 241 after vaccination.

TCRdb redid the calling of the PCR reads with MiXCR, one entry per CDR3 protein. This sample has around 26,000 distinct CDR3 sequences, with under 65% found just once. Time point here: late sampling 161 to 241 days after vaccination in a few convalescent patients. The receptor's source is a human donor who had recovered from COVID-19. Sample: CD4+ T cells from blood, taken about 7 months after SARS-CoV-2 vaccination.

In DNA form, the CDR3 reads TGCAGTGCCAATTACATCGAAGGTCGAGAGACCCAGTACTTC. This sequence encodes CSANYIEGRETQYF. The genes are TRBV20-1 and TRBJ2-5; D not certain. CDR1 and CDR2 (germline): DFQATT, SNEGSKA (reference sequence). V gave up 6 bases and J gave up 4 bases, with 18 bases separating them. The CDR3 contains 14 residues.